This T cell receptor (beta chain) was retrieved from a study of T cell clonality in common variable immunodeficiency (dated by TCRdb to the mid-2010s). Study-wide findings and limitations: Even though DNA input was equal, the average per sample came to about 81,820 unique sequences for controls compared with approximately 29,000 for CVID samples. It was noted by the authors that sequencing of the repertoires of T cell subpopulations would be needed to clarify the cause of the increased clonality in CVID. CVID TCRbeta sequences reportedly showed fewer deletions and N-nucleotide insertions and lacked highly modified clones with 13 or more V deletions. Fewer TCRbeta clones were shared among CVID subjects than among healthy controls (p < 0.0001). TCRbeta clonality was higher in CVID subjects than in healthy controls (t-test p = 0.018), and the increase was most characteristic of about a third of subjects. Differences among patients in the CVID cohort limited the correlations between repertoire features and clinical complications.

Predominantly Caucasian heritage was noted among both the CVID patients and the healthy controls. Heparinized peripheral whole blood samples of about 4.5 to 8 ml were collected from each donor. Genomic DNA from adults with common variable immune deficiency (CVID) and from healthy adult controls was the source for sequencing TCRbeta CDR3 repertoires. The control group was made up of about 22 healthy adult volunteers (approximately ten male and approximately twelve female) whose ages ranged from roughly 23 to 70 years, with a mean age of approximately 31. Diluted blood was density-centrifuged over Hypaque 1077 or Ficoll-Paque to isolate peripheral blood mononuclear cells. Unsorted mononuclear cells served as the source of genomic DNA, which was extracted either by Qiagen column purification or by a centrifugation-based method. This clone was seen repeatedly, ten times or more. The clone's antigen remains unknown.

For sequencing input, CVID and control samples contributed equivalent amounts of genomic DNA. For every sample, a 60 bp segment covering the rearranged TCRbeta CDR3 region was amplified and then sequenced. The immunoSEQ assay, a bias-corrected multiplex PCR combined with high-throughput sequencing, was used for TCRbeta amplification. In the authors' own workflow: Every unique nucleotide sequence was considered a clone and was annotated with V, D and J genes, copy number and frequency. Sequences were labeled productive if in frame, and non-productive if out of frame or containing stop codons. As previously described, clonality was computed from Shannon's entropy. The predicted amino acid sequences of productive clones were used to derive the mean CDR3 Kyte-Doolittle hydropathy. Scaled V gene usage was hierarchically clustered using Manhattan distance and complete linkage with the R hclust function. Sharing of clones by CDR3 amino acid sequence was evaluated through resampling of 12 repertoires per group over 100 rounds. The repertoires were screened for some 70 published EBV-specific TCRbeta sequences and 245 published CMV-specific TCRbeta sequences. Analysis left out two CVID samples that produced under 10,000 sequences, so some 45 CVID repertoires remained. TCRdb limited this immuneACCESS table to in-frame rearrangements with V and J called. A share of clones is missing; checked studies link under half to unresolved V genes, and the rest is unexplained. V, J and clone size were drawn from that table, and D and trimming were deduced from the DNA. There are tens of thousands of clones in this sample, and none of them is a singleton. In total, the top ten clones hold approximately 3.6% of the sample.

The clonotype originates from a person between 18 and 70 years old in good health. Material: peripheral blood mononuclear cells.

CDR3 DNA (partial): TGTGCCAGCAGCAAGGACAGGGTCGGGTATGGC. It is translated as CASSKDRVGYG. The whole CDR3 sequence is CASSKDRVGYGYTF. The chain is made from TRBV11-2 and TRBJ1-2; TRBD1 matches 8 bases in the middle. The CDR3 is cut off 3 residues early in the read; its end comes from the germline J gene. Including cysteine and phenylalanine, the CDR3 has 14 amino acids. The DNA has 33 bases, all within the CDR3, and is read from base 1. The germline V gene sets CDR1 to SGHAT and CDR2 to FQNNGV. V trim: 5 bases; J trim: 5 bases; unmatched bases: 7.